The clone carrying this T cell receptor beta chain was detected only a few times. The V and J ends lost 3 bases and 0 bases respectively, with 9 bases between them. CDR1 SGHAT and CDR2 FQNNGV come from the germline V gene. The CDR3 extends over 15 amino acids. This sample stems from a study of CD8 T cells in ankylosing spondylitis. For TCR beta, libraries came from quantitative 5'-RACE with molecular barcodes. TCRdb processed the 5' RACE reads anew with MiXCR; each CDR3 protein has one entry. The repertoire includes about 27,000 distinct CDR3 sequences, over 6.5% of them detected once, and about 31% sits in the top ten.

The sequence was obtained from a male donor with ankylosing spondylitis or in good health (not recorded which). The chain couples TRBV11-2 to TRBJ2-1; no firm D call. Sequencing used blood. The CDR3 coding sequence is TGTGCCAGCAGCTTCGAGCGATACTCCTACAATGAGCAGTTCTTC. Protein: CASSFERYSYNEQFF.